This is a list of T cell receptor beta chains from one sample in a study of Ad26.COV2.S vaccination and SARS-CoV-2 variants. Data came from immunoSEQ multiplex PCR; TCRdb stores just in-frame clones and leaves some out. In the table there are about 500,000 clones, roughly nine tenths of which are singletons. The input for sequencing was peripheral blood, taken in a trial of Ad26.COV2.S vaccine versus placebo. These receptors were taken from a person aged 18 to 59 who received the Ad26.COV2.S COVID-19 vaccine or a placebo. The CDR3 runs from the conserved cysteine through the conserved F or W. The D gene is left open where the match is weak. Size is omitted from some rows. Given values are once, few, many or a class for expanded clones.

v_gene	d_gene	abundance	j_gene	CDR3nt	CDR3aa
TRBV7-8	NA	NA	TRBJ1-6	TGTGCCAGCAGCAGGACAGATTATAATTCACCCCTCCACTTT	CASSRTDYNSPLHF
TRBV7-6	NA	once	TRBJ1-3	TGTGCCAGCAGCCCCGAGGATCAAGAGGGGGGCCCCCGCTCTGGAAACACCATATATTTT	CASSPEDQEGGPRSGNTIYF
TRBV13	TRBD1	NA	TRBJ1-2	TGTGCCAGCAGCTCCCGTCAGGGGGTTGGCTATGGCTACACCTTC	CASSSRQGVGYGYTF
TRBV5-1	NA	NA	TRBJ1-4	TGCGCCAGCAGCTTAGGAGCTAATGAAAAACTGTTTTTT	CASSLGANEKLFF
TRBV6-5	TRBD2	NA	TRBJ2-5	TGTGCCAGCAGTTACCAGCGGGGGGCCTTAGAGACCCAGTACTTC	CASSYQRGALETQYF
TRBV10-2	NA	NA	TRBJ2-3	TGCGCCAGCAGTGATCCAGCGGACCCTGAGAATACGCAGTATTTT	CASSDPADPENTQYF
TRBV14	NA	NA	TRBJ1-1	TGTGCCAGCAGCCAAGGAGGTCGGCGCTGGGGCACTGAAGCTTTCTTT	CASSQGGRRWGTEAFF
TRBV19	NA	NA	TRBJ1-1	TGTGCCAGTAGTATAGGAGCAGGGGAAGCTTTCTTT	CASSIGAGEAFF
TRBV28	NA	once	TRBJ2-7	TGTGCCAGCAGCCCCGCAAGGCCTTCCTACGAGCAGTACTTC	CASSPARPSYEQYF
TRBV2	NA	once	TRBJ2-1	TGTGCCAGCAGTGAAACGGTGAGCTCCTACAATGAGCAGTTCTTC	CASSETVSSYNEQFF
TRBV28	NA	NA	TRBJ1-6	TGTTCAACGACCGGGGGCTCCTATAATTCACCCCTCCACTTT	CSTTGGSYNSPLHF
TRBV3-1/TRBV3-2	TRBD1	NA	TRBJ2-3	TGTGCCAGCAGCCAGTTTAGGGACAGCGGTGTGAATACGCAGTATTTT	CASSQFRDSGVNTQYF
TRBV7-9	TRBD1	NA	TRBJ2-1	TGTGCCAGCAGCTCCAACAGGGGTGGGGAGCAGTTCTTC	CASSSNRGGEQFF
TRBV4-3	TRBD1	NA	TRBJ1-4	TGCGCCAGCAGCCAAGACTGGACAGGGGATGAAAAACTGTTTTTT	CASSQDWTGDEKLFF
TRBV7-2	TRBD2	NA	TRBJ2-5	TGTGCCAGCAGCTTAGACGGACTAGCAGAGACCCAGTACTTC	CASSLDGLAETQYF
TRBV12-3/TRBV12-4	NA	NA	TRBJ1-5	TGTGCCAGCAGTTACGTGCTACAGCCCCAGCATTTT	CASSYVLQPQHF
TRBV19	NA	NA	TRBJ1-2	TGTGCCAGTAGTCTGGGGGGCAACTATGGCTACACCTTC	CASSLGGNYGYTF
TRBV11-2	NA	NA	TRBJ1-4	TGTGCCAGCAGCTTTCGGGTTTGGGGACCTAATGAAAAACTGTTTTTT	CASSFRVWGPNEKLFF
TRBV28	TRBD2	NA	TRBJ2-1	TGTGCCAGCACCTTGGCCGGACTAGCGGAAACCTTAAGTTCCTACAATGAGCAGTTCTTC	CASTLAGLAETLSSYNEQFF
TRBV9	TRBD2	NA	TRBJ2-7	TGTGCCAGCAGCGCGGGACTAACGAACTTTTACTACGAGCAGTACTTC	CASSAGLTNFYYEQYF
TRBV6-6	TRBD1	NA	TRBJ1-1	TGTGCCAGCAGGCTGACAGGGGGCGGCGAGAACACTGAAGCTTTCTTT	CASRLTGGGENTEAFF
TRBV9	TRBD2	NA	TRBJ2-3	TGTGCCAGCAGCGTAGCTGGGGGACTAGCGGTGGATACGCAGTATTTT	CASSVAGGLAVDTQYF
TRBV11-2	NA	NA	TRBJ2-1	TGTGCCAGCAGCTTAATGTGGGGGGCCTCCTACAATGAGCAGTTCTTC	CASSLMWGASYNEQFF
TRBV4-1	NA	NA	TRBJ2-2	TGCGCCAGCAGCCAAGATCTCTTCAGGGGCACCGGGGAGCTGTTTTTT	CASSQDLFRGTGELFF
TRBV4-2	TRBD2	NA	TRBJ2-3	TGTGCCAGCACTAACAGCGGGGAAACAGATACGCAGTATTTT	CASTNSGETDTQYF
TRBV9	TRBD1	NA	TRBJ1-1	TGTGCCAGCAGCGCGAGGACAGGACCGAACACTGAAGCTTTCTTT	CASSARTGPNTEAFF
TRBV4-1	TRBD1	NA	TRBJ1-1	TGCGCCAGCAGCCCCGGACAGGGGAAGAGCACTGAAGCTTTCTTT	CASSPGQGKSTEAFF
TRBV28	NA	NA	TRBJ2-1	TGTGCCAGCAGGTGGGACGTAAACAATGAGCAGTTCTTC	CASRWDVNNEQFF
TRBV29-1	NA	NA	TRBJ1-2	TGCAGCGTTGAATCATGGACGTCATACGGCTACACCTTC	CSVESWTSYGYTF
TRBV9	TRBD1	NA	TRBJ1-4	TGTGCCAGCAGCGTAGGGGACAGGGACCAGGAAAAACTGTTTTTT	CASSVGDRDQEKLFF
TRBV7-8	NA	NA	TRBJ2-1	TGTGCCAGCAGGAGCCTACCGAGGGGGCGCTCCAGCGGGGGTCTGAATGAGCAGTTCTTC	CASRSLPRGRSSGGLNEQFF
TRBV2	NA	NA	TRBJ1-4	TGTGCCAGCAGTGAAGCGGGTTTCAGACTGTTTTTT	CASSEAGFRLFF
TRBV6-5	TRBD1	few	TRBJ1-2	TGTGCCAGCAGTACCCACAGGGGAGGTGGCTACACCTTC	CASSTHRGGGYTF
TRBV11-2	TRBD2	NA	TRBJ2-5	TGTGCCAGCAGCCGCACTAGCGGGGGGGGGTCGACCCAGTACTTC	CASSRTSGGGSTQYF
TRBV5-6	NA	NA	TRBJ2-6	TGTGCCAGCAGCTTGTGGTCAGGGCCTGGGGCCAACGTCCTGACTTTC	CASSLWSGPGANVLTF
TRBV6-6	TRBD1	NA	TRBJ1-2	TGTGCCAGCAGTTACGGGACAGGCTCCTATGGCTACACCTTC	CASSYGTGSYGYTF
TRBV6-5	NA	NA	TRBJ2-5	TGTGCCAGCAGCCCGGGAAGAGAGACCCAGTACTTC	CASSPGRETQYF
TRBV2	NA	NA	TRBJ2-5	TGTGCCAGCAGTGAGGGGCGGGAGACCCAGTACTTC	CASSEGRETQYF
TRBV18	TRBD1	NA	TRBJ2-7	TGTGCCAGCTCCGAGCTTGGGACAGGGGGCCACGAGCAGTACTTC	CASSELGTGGHEQYF
TRBV14	NA	NA	TRBJ2-7	TGTGCCAGCAGCCAAGTTTCAGGGTCCCACGAGCAGTACTTC	CASSQVSGSHEQYF
TRBV2	TRBD2	NA	TRBJ2-1	TGTGCCAGCAGTGAATCCGGCCTTAGCGGGGGCCGTTACAATGAGCAGTTCTTC	CASSESGLSGGRYNEQFF
TRBV7-2	NA	NA	TRBJ2-1	TGTGCCAGCAGCTTTGTGAACAATGAGCAGTTCTTC	CASSFVNNEQFF
TRBV19	TRBD1	NA	TRBJ1-5	TGTGCCAGTAGTAATGACAGGGGCAGCAATCAGCCCCAGCATTTT	CASSNDRGSNQPQHF
TRBV29-1	TRBD1	NA	TRBJ2-3	TGCAGCGTTGTGGACAGGGTCATTACAGATACGCAGTATTTT	CSVVDRVITDTQYF
TRBV5-1	NA	NA	TRBJ2-1	TGCGCCAGCAGCTTGTTCCCTGGTAATGGCAACGAGCAGTTCTTC	CASSLFPGNGNEQFF
TRBV7-9	NA	NA	TRBJ1-1	TGTGCCAGCAGCACGCCGGCCTCAGGGGAGGTCGCTTTCTTT	CASSTPASGEVAFF
TRBV7-3	TRBD2	NA	TRBJ2-2	TGTGCCAGCAGCTTAAAAGGGAGTTGGCTAGCGGGATCTCCGAACACCGGGGAGCTGTTTTTT	CASSLKGSWLAGSPNTGELFF
TRBV3-1/TRBV3-2	TRBD2	NA	TRBJ2-7	TGTGCCAGCAGCCAAGAGGCTAGCGGGAGAGACGAGCAGTACTTC	CASSQEASGRDEQYF
TRBV7-6	NA	NA	TRBJ2-1	TGTGCCAGCAGCTTAGGCGAGCCCAACTACAATGAGCAGTTCTTC	CASSLGEPNYNEQFF
TRBV10-1	TRBD2	NA	TRBJ2-1	TGCGCCAGCAGTGATCTAGTAGCGGGTCGTCAGCATGAGCAGTTCTTC	CASSDLVAGRQHEQFF
TRBV18	NA	NA	TRBJ1-1	TGTGCCAGCTCAAACAAAGGCTTAGACTCCGGGCTCGCTTTCTTT	CASSNKGLDSGLAFF
TRBV15	TRBD1	once	TRBJ1-4	TGTGCCACCAGCCCTCGTCGACAGGGGACGCGGGAAAAACTGTTTTTT	CATSPRRQGTREKLFF
TRBV5-1	NA	NA	TRBJ1-6	TGCGCCAGCAGCTTGGATTCGGGGTCGGATTCACCCCTCCACTTT	CASSLDSGSDSPLHF